The 21 T cell receptor beta chains below were found in one sample sequenced in a study of identifying expanded T cells in peripheral blood. TCRdb keeps only in-frame clones here, not all; method: immunoSEQ multiplex PCR. The table has some 130,000 clones, around nine tenths seen once; the top ten hold 7.5% to 8.5%. Specimen: blood. The receptor set was obtained from a person aged 18 to 75 in good health.

The V gene is TRBV7-9, the J gene TRBJ2-1; 10 bases align to TRBD2. V gave up 4 bases and J gave up 2 bases; unmatched junction bases: 11. The CDR3 totals 18 residues. Germline values: CDR1 SEHNR, CDR2 FQNEAQ (reference sequence). As DNA, the CDR3 is TGTGCCAGCAGCTCCACCGGGGGACTAGCGCCCACCTACAATGAGCAGTTCTTC. It encodes CASSSTGGLAPTYNEQFF.

The rearrangement links TRBV15 to TRBJ1-1; a weak D match, TRBD1 (5 bases). The CDR3 length is 14 residues. The V end lost 3 bases, the J end lost 4 bases, and 12 bases lay between the germline ends. From germline, CDR1 is LNHNV and CDR2 YYDKDF (reference sequence). CDR3 region: CATSRGGRGTEAFF. The CDR3 DNA reads as TGTGCCACCAGCAGGGGGGGAAGGGGCACTGAAGCTTTCTTT.

The chain is built from TRBV6-6 and TRBJ1-3; TRBD1 might be the D (5 bases). Germline CDR1 reads MNHNY; CDR2 reads SVGAGI (reference sequence). V was clipped by 7 bases and J by 0 bases, with 10 bases between them. The CDR3 loop spans 14 amino acids. This CDR3 reads CASMRQGSGNTIYF. Here the CDR3 DNA reads TGTGCCAGCATGAGGCAGGGCTCTGGAAACACCATATATTTT.

As for this clone: Different DNA sequences within this sample yield the same CDR3. The V and J genes are TRBV20-1 and TRBJ2-3; unclear D gene. Germline V gene data show CDR1 as DFQATT and CDR2 as SNEGSKA (reference sequence). The V end was cut by 6 bases, the J end by 1 base, with 5 bases between. The CDR3 loop spans 11 amino acids. This CDR3 reads CSARGTDTQYF. The CDR3 region has the DNA TGCAGTGCCCGCGGCACAGATACGCAGTATTTT.

V and J are TRBV5-1 and TRBJ1-1; 12 bases match TRBD1. CDR3 length: 16 residues. The ends lost 5 bases at V and 5 bases at J; junction bases unmatched: 10. Germline V gene sequence: CDR1 SGHRS, CDR2 YFSETQ. This chain's CDR3 is CASSLPGQGAVTEAFF. The CDR3 DNA is TGCGCCAGCAGTCTTCCGGGACAGGGGGCAGTTACTGAAGCTTTCTTT.

The rearrangement links TRBV6-1 to TRBJ1-1; D is perhaps TRBD1 (5 bases). CDR1 is MNHNS and CDR2 is SASEGT in the germline V gene. V was shortened by 9 bases and J by 4 bases, with 15 bases between the two germline ends. The CDR3 length is 13 residues. In DNA form, the CDR3 reads TGTGCCAGTAATTTCAGGGTTGGCACTGAAGCTTTCTTT. As protein: CASNFRVGTEAFF.

V and J are TRBV5-6 and TRBJ1-3; TRBD1 is a possible D gene (6 bases). Germline-derived CDR1 and CDR2 are SGHDT and YYEEEE. V dropped 1 base and J dropped 0 bases, with 14 bases sitting between them. The CDR3 contains 17 residues. The CDR3 nucleotides are TGTGCCAGCAGCTTGACCGGGACACCTTACTCTGGAAACACCATATATTTT. It codes for CASSLTGTPYSGNTIYF.

The chain has TRBV11-2 and TRBJ2-4; TRBD1 agrees at 7 bases. Germline V gene sequence: CDR1 SGHAT, CDR2 FQNNGV. There are 14 residues in the CDR3. J was trimmed by 9 bases and V by 0 bases; bases with no gene match: 5. The CDR3 reads CASSLDWTGGIQYF. The DNA for the CDR3 is TGTGCCAGCAGCTTAGATTGGACAGGTGGCATTCAGTACTTC.

The gene calls are TRBV28 and TRBJ2-7; 7 bases fit TRBD1. V was clipped by 6 bases and J by 3 bases; unmatched bases: 11. The germline V gene has CDR1 MDHEN and CDR2 SYDVKM. This CDR3 comprises 15 residues. The CDR3 nucleotides are TGTGCCAGCAGCCCTGCCGGGACAGTGGACTACGAGCAGTACTTC. It is translated as CASSPAGTVDYEQYF.

The V gene is TRBV9, the J gene TRBJ2-2, with TRBD2 matching 8 bases. Germline CDR1 reads SGDLS; CDR2 reads YYNGEE. V dropped 0 bases and J dropped 4; count of bases not matched to a gene: 5. The CDR3 has 16 residues. The CDR3 nucleotides read TGTGCCAGCAGCGTAGTCCCTAGCGGGCCCACCGGGGAGCTGTTTTTT. Translation gives CASSVVPSGPTGELFF. Variable domain in full (rest from reference TRBV9 and TRBJ2-2): DSGVTQTPKHLITATGQRVTLRCSPRSGDLSVYWYQQSLDQGLQFLIQYYNGEERAKGNILERFSAQQFPDLHSELNLSSLELGDSALYFCASSVVPSGPTGELFFGEGSRLTVL.

The chain couples TRBV2 to TRBJ1-4, with D possibly being TRBD1 (5 bases). The CDR3 is made up of 15 amino acids. CDR1 and CDR2 from the germline V gene are SNHLY and FYNNEI. Trimming pared 3 bases from V and 4 bases from J, leaving 12 bases between. In nucleotides, the CDR3 is TGTGCCAGCAGTGATGGAAGGGGCGGTAATGAAAAACTGTTTTTT. It codes for CASSDGRGGNEKLFF.

The chain carries TRBV6-6 and TRBJ2-7; TRBD2 might be the D (6 bases). The germline gives CDR1 MNHNY, CDR2 SVGAGI (reference sequence). CDR3 size: 16 residues. Trimming shortened V by 2 bases and J by 2 bases, and 16 bases separated the two germline ends. The CDR3 DNA follows: TGTGCCAGCAGTTACCTGACGGGAGCTCCCACCTACGAGCAGTACTTC. Translation: CASSYLTGAPTYEQYF.

This clone was counted only a few times. The V gene is TRBV6-6, the J gene TRBJ1-2, with 9 positions matching TRBD1. The CDR3 is made up of 15 amino acids. The V segment lost 2 bases and the J segment 8 bases; nucleotides outside the gene matches: 9. Looked up from germline, CDR1 is MNHNY and CDR2 is SVGAGI (reference sequence). The CDR3 DNA follows: TGTGCCAGCAGTTACGGGGGACAGGGAGGAAGGGGCTACACCTTC. Translated: CASSYGGQGGRGYTF.

The chain uses TRBV10-3 and TRBJ1-4, with D possibly TRBD1 on 5 matching bases. V lost 0 bases to trimming and J lost 10 bases, with 18 bases between them. The CDR3 runs to 16 residues. Germline V CDR1 and CDR2: ENHRY, SYGVKD. The CDR3 nucleotides read TGTGCCATCAGTGAGTCGGGGCAACTAAATTTAGGAAAACTGTTTTTT. Translation gives CAISESGQLNLGKLFF.

This clone was observed once. The chain carries TRBV28 and TRBJ2-5; D gene unclear. Germline loops: CDR1 MDHEN, CDR2 SYDVKM. This CDR3 is 13 amino acids long. Trimming stripped 5 bases from V and 2 bases from J, with 9 bases between. The CDR3 region has the DNA TGTGCCAGCAGTAACTGGAAACAAGAGACCCAGTACTTC. The encoded protein is CASSNWKQETQYF.

The V call is TRBV2, the J call TRBJ2-1; a weak D match, TRBD1 (6 bases). The CDR3 length is 14 residues. The V gene lost 2 bases and the J gene lost 5 bases, with 10 bases spanning the gap. The V gene's germline CDR1 is SNHLY and CDR2 FYNNEI. CDR3 DNA: TGTGCCAGCAGTGAAAGGCAGGGGAACAATGAGCAGTTCTTC. This codes for CASSERQGNNEQFF.

V and J are TRBV7-7 and TRBJ2-1, with D hard to call. Germline V gene lookup returns CDR1 SSHAT and CDR2 FNYEAQ (reference sequence). With 1 base removed from V and 9 bases from J, the gap between germline ends came to 10 bases. This CDR3 is 13 amino acids long. CDR3: CASSLVRFSEQFF. The CDR3 nucleotides are TGTGCCAGCAGCTTAGTAAGGTTTAGTGAGCAGTTCTTC.

The J gene is TRBJ2-7, the V gene TRBV6-1; a weak D match, TRBD2 (6 bases). The CDR3 is 13 amino acids. The germline V and J ends were trimmed by 7 bases and 4 bases, with 14 bases remaining between them. Looked up from germline, CDR1 is MNHNS and CDR2 is SASEGT. This CDR3 reads CASTREGLYEQYF. The CDR3 region has the DNA TGTGCCAGCACCCGAGAGGGACTTTACGAGCAGTACTTC.

The V and J genes are TRBV4-1 and TRBJ2-1; D uncertain. CDR1 is MGHRA, CDR2 YSYEKL, per germline. Trimming stripped 2 bases from V and 7 bases from J, with 15 bases between. The CDR3 sequence is 15 residues long. DNA for the CDR3: TGCGCCAGCAGCCAACCTACGGCAGGATATAATGAGCAGTTCTTC. This codes for CASSQPTAGYNEQFF.

The V gene is TRBV12-5, the J gene TRBJ1-2; 7 nucleotides align to TRBD1. CDR3 length equals 15 residues. V trimming: 7 bases; J trimming: 8 bases; junction bases outside the gene matches: 16. Germline V gives CDR1 LGHNT, CDR2 FRNRAP. CDR3 coding DNA: TGTGCTAGTGCCATAGCCGGACAGGCCTCTCGCGGCTACACCTTC. Translation: CASAIAGQASRGYTF.

This clone was recorded once. This chain connects TRBV5-5 to TRBJ2-7; the D gene is possibly TRBD2 (6 bases). Between the trimmed V and J ends, which lost 4 bases and 0 bases, there was a span of 14 bases. This CDR3 spans 15 amino acids. Per germline, CDR1 SGHKS and CDR2 YYEKEE (reference sequence). Written as DNA, the CDR3 is TGTGCCAGCAGCGTCACCGGGACTTACTCCTACGAGCAGTACTTC. Translated, it gives CASSVTGTYSYEQYF. The entire variable domain, with the rest obtained from reference TRBV5-5 and TRBJ2-7, is as follows: DAGVTQSPTHLIKTRGQQVTLRCSPISGHKSVSWYQQVLGQGPQFIFQYYEKEERGRGNFPDRFSARQFPNYSSELNVNALLLGDSALYLCASSVTGTYSYEQYFGPGTRLTVT.